Below are 8 T cell receptor beta chains sequenced from a single sample in a study of pediatric ulcerative colitis. The method was immunoSEQ multiplex PCR; TCRdb's version includes in-frame clones alone and lacks a portion of them. The profile shows about 60,000 clones, approximately 87% of them singletons. What was sequenced was blood. The receptors were sampled from a boy under 18 who was a control in a study of pediatric ulcerative colitis.

This clone was detected a few times. The V gene is TRBV5-4, the J gene TRBJ1-2; D ambiguous. Germline CDR1 SGHNT, CDR2 YYREEE (reference sequence). Trimming took off 4 bases at V and 3 bases at J, with 13 bases between the two ends. The CDR3 runs to 14 residues. CDR3 nucleotide sequence: TGTGCCAGCAGCCCTGTGCAGTATGACTATGGCTACACCTTC. It yields the protein CASSPVQYDYGYTF.

The V gene is TRBV29-1, the J gene TRBJ1-2; D uncertain. The V and J ends lost 4 bases and 4 bases respectively, with 10 bases between them. The CDR3 extends over 12 amino acids. Germline CDR1 SQVTM, CDR2 ANQGSEA. The CDR3 is CSVARPFYGYTF. CDR3 nucleotide sequence: TGCAGCGTTGCCCGACCGTTCTATGGCTACACCTTC.

The rearrangement joins TRBV6-1 to TRBJ1-2; no clear D gene. This CDR3 is 17 amino acids long. The V gene lost 2 bases and the J gene lost 4 bases, with 20 bases spanning the gap. The germline V gene has CDR1 MNHNS and CDR2 SASEGT. The CDR3 sequence is CASSETGYLGDPYGYTF. The CDR3 coding sequence is TGTGCCAGCAGTGAAACCGGGTACCTGGGAGACCCCTATGGCTACACCTTC.

Details on this clone: Distinct nucleotide sequences in the sample also encode this CDR3. The rearrangement joins TRBV4-2 to TRBJ2-7; perhaps TRBD2 as D (6 bases). This CDR3 contains 15 residues. Germline V gives CDR1 LGHNA, CDR2 YNFKEQ. The V gene lost 1 base and the J gene lost 3 bases, with 13 bases spanning the gap. CDR3 sequence: CASSQVSGVNYEQYF. In nucleotides, the CDR3 is TGTGCCAGCAGCCAAGTGTCGGGAGTTAACTACGAGCAGTACTTC.

The J gene is TRBJ1-1, the V gene TRBV7-6, with unresolved D. Germline V gene lookup returns CDR1 SGHVS and CDR2 FNYEAQ. V was cut by 4 bases and J by 5 bases, with 17 bases left in between. The CDR3 consists of 15 residues. CDR3 sequence reads: CASSSLEVAGTEAFF. CDR3 coding DNA: TGTGCCAGCAGCTCCCTGGAGGTCGCGGGGACTGAAGCTTTCTTT. The whole variable domain, filled in from reference TRBV7-6 and TRBJ1-1, reads GAGVSQSPRYKVTKRGQDVALRCDPISGHVSLYWYRQALGQGPEFLTYFNYEAQQDKSGLPNDRFSAERPEGSISTLTIQRTEQRDSAMYRCASSSLEVAGTEAFFGQGTRLTVV.

The chain is built from TRBV4-3 and TRBJ2-6; unclear D gene. The CDR3 loop spans 16 amino acids. Germline values: CDR1 LGHNA, CDR2 YSLEER. Trimming shortened V by 1 base and J by 0 bases, and 7 bases separated the two germline ends. CDR3 loop: CASSQASGSGANVLTF. CDR3 DNA: TGCGCCAGCAGCCAAGCGTCCGGCTCTGGGGCCAACGTCCTGACTTTC.

This clone was seen a few times. The rearrangement links TRBV7-6 to TRBJ1-3; D call uncertain. Trimming pared 4 bases from V and 0 bases from J, leaving 10 bases between. Germline V CDR1 and CDR2: SGHVS, FNYEAQ. The CDR3 is 15 amino acids. In nucleotides, the CDR3 is TGTGCCAGCAGCTCCCTTCGTCTCTCTGGAAACACCATATATTTT. As protein: CASSSLRLSGNTIYF. Full variable domain (missing parts from reference TRBV7-6 and TRBJ1-3): GAGVSQSPRYKVTKRGQDVALRCDPISGHVSLYWYRQALGQGPEFLTYFNYEAQQDKSGLPNDRFSAERPEGSISTLTIQRTEQRDSAMYRCASSSLRLSGNTIYFGEGSWLTVV.

The rearrangement joins TRBV15 to TRBJ1-3; D remains unclear. Germline V gene lookup returns CDR1 LNHNV and CDR2 YYDKDF (reference sequence). Trimming removed 0 bases from V and 0 bases from J, with 9 bases in between. The CDR3 has 16 amino acids. Here the CDR3 DNA reads TGTGCCACCAGCAGAGATGGACTTCTCTCTGGAAACACCATATATTTT. It is translated as CATSRDGLLSGNTIYF.